These T cell receptor beta chains were read from a single sample in a study of graft-versus-host responses after intestinal transplantation. TCRdb's copy holds only in-frame clones and misses some; the assay was immunoSEQ multiplex PCR. Among 78,000 or so clones listed, over 75% were seen once. No cognate antigen is known for these TCRs. The sequenced sample was unstimulated CD8+ T cells sorted from spleen or lymph node cells, obtained before transplant. Every receptor here comes from a human donor who was the organ donor for an intestinal transplant. The CDR3 runs from the conserved cysteine through the conserved F or W. The order of the fields is V gene, J gene, D gene, clone size, CDR3 DNA, CDR3 protein. The D gene is left open where the match is weak. Clone size is stated in some rows and not others, as once, few, many or a class when expanded.

TRBV6-1	TRBJ1-5	TRBD1	-	TGTGCCAGCAGTGAAGCGCTTGGGACAGGCCGGTTCGGCAATCAGCCCCAGCATTTT	CASSEALGTGRFGNQPQHF
TRBV10-1	TRBJ1-4	TRBD1	-	TGCGCCAGGTATGGGACAGGGTTTTCGTTTAATGAAAAACTGTTTTTT	CARYGTGFSFNEKLFF
TRBV28	TRBJ2-3	-	-	TGTGCCAGCAGCCCGCTAGCCCATTACATAGATACGCAGTATTTT	CASSPLAHYIDTQYF
TRBV5-1	TRBJ1-6	TRBD1	-	TGCGCCAGCAGACCGACCGGGACAGGGAGCCATAATTCACCCCTCCACTTT	CASRPTGTGSHNSPLHF
TRBV30	TRBJ2-1	-	-	TGTGCCTGGAGTGCCTACGAAAGGGACCTTGTCGGGTTCTTC	CAWSAYERDLVGFF
TRBV7-2	TRBJ1-2	-	-	TGTGCCAGCAGCTTACAGCCCCCGGGTCCCTATGGCTACACCTTC	CASSLQPPGPYGYTF
TRBV4-1	TRBJ2-5	-	once	TGCGCCAGCAGCCAGGGGACCCCGGAGACCCAGTACTTC	CASSQGTPETQYF
TRBV7-9	TRBJ1-1	-	-	TGTGCCAGCAGCTTAAAGGGGGTGAACACTGAAGCTTTCTTT	CASSLKGVNTEAFF
TRBV21-1	TRBJ1-4	-	-	TGTGCCAGCATTCCTAATACTTCCTCGGGACAGGAGAATGAAAAACTGTTTTTT	CASIPNTSSGQENEKLFF
TRBV5-1	TRBJ1-1	-	-	TGCGCCAGCAGCTTGGACACAACGATCGCTGAAGCTTTCTTT	CASSLDTTIAEAFF
TRBV4-1	TRBJ2-4	-	-	TGCGCCAGCAGCTCCCCCGGAGGAATAGCCAAAAACATTCAGTACTTC	CASSSPGGIAKNIQYF
TRBV4-2	TRBJ2-7	TRBD2	-	TGTGCCAGCAGCCAAACGGAGCGGGGGGGCCTGTACGAGCAGTACTTC	CASSQTERGGLYEQYF
TRBV19	TRBJ2-3	TRBD2	-	TGTGCCAGTAGTGTGGCGGGGGGGCAAGATACGCAGTATTTT	CASSVAGGQDTQYF
TRBV6-5	TRBJ2-1	-	-	TGTGCCAGCAGTTACTCTGACGAGCAGTTCTTC	CASSYSDEQFF
TRBV10-3	TRBJ2-3	-	-	TGTGCCATCAGTGATATTCTCTTTGGACAGACGGATACGCAGTATTTT	CAISDILFGQTDTQYF
TRBV7-2	TRBJ1-2	-	-	TGTGCCAGCAGGTCTAGCTCGGGACCTACTTATGGCTACACCTTC	CASRSSSGPTYGYTF
TRBV25-1	TRBJ2-2	TRBD2	once	TGTGCCAGCTCCATGACTAGCGGGGGACTAACCGGGGAGCTGTTTTTT	CASSMTSGGLTGELFF
TRBV7-3	TRBJ1-1	-	-	TGTGCCAGCAGCTTAACAGGGGGATACACTGAAGCTTTCTTT	CASSLTGGYTEAFF
TRBV27	TRBJ2-7	-	-	TGTGCCAGCAGTTTAAACGAGCAGTACTTC	CASSLNEQYF
TRBV5-1	TRBJ1-2	-	-	TGCGCCAGCAGCCCCCGCGGGGGGGACGGCTACACCTTC	CASSPRGGDGYTF
TRBV4-2	TRBJ1-2	-	-	TGTGCCAGCAGCCAAGATGTGGAAGTGAGCGGCTACACCTTC	CASSQDVEVSGYTF
TRBV11-1	TRBJ1-2	-	few	TGTGCCAGCAGCCAAGATATTGGACACCTATATGGCTACACCTTC	CASSQDIGHLYGYTF
TRBV19	TRBJ1-1	-	-	TGTGCCAGTAGTATTTTCAGGAACACTGAAGCTTTCTTT	CASSIFRNTEAFF
TRBV6-5	TRBJ2-7	TRBD1	-	TGTGCCAGCAGTTGGACAGGTTCGGCGACCTACGAGCAGTACTTC	CASSWTGSATYEQYF
TRBV5-5	TRBJ1-2	-	-	TGTGCCAGCAGCTCAACGGATGCCGGAATCGGCTACACCTTC	CASSSTDAGIGYTF
TRBV30	TRBJ1-3	-	-	TGTGCCTGGAATGAGGGGGCTGGAAACACCATATATTTT	CAWNEGAGNTIYF
TRBV2	TRBJ2-1	TRBD2	-	TGTGCCAGCGCCAACCTAGCGGGGATCTACAATGAGCAGTTCTTC	CASANLAGIYNEQFF
TRBV7-8	TRBJ2-7	-	-	TGTGCCAGCAGCCCTCTCTGGGCGGGGGCACCCTACGAGCAGTACTTC	CASSPLWAGAPYEQYF
TRBV28	TRBJ2-5	-	-	TGTGCCAGCGGGTCCAGGGTCGATCAAGAGACCCAGTACTTC	CASGSRVDQETQYF
TRBV12-5	TRBJ1-1	-	-	TGTGCTAGTGGTTTATCGGGGGTGACTGAAGCTTTCTTT	CASGLSGVTEAFF
TRBV9	TRBJ2-2	TRBD2	-	TGTGCCAGCAGCCTCCGGGGGGGTCCCGGGGAGCTGTTTTTT	CASSLRGGPGELFF
TRBV7-3	TRBJ2-2	-	medium-sized	TGTGCCAGCAGCTTAGTGGGGGGAGCCGGGGAGCTGTTTTTT	CASSLVGGAGELFF
TRBV23-1	TRBJ2-7	TRBD1	-	TGCGCCAGCAGTCGAACAGGGGGCTACGAGCAGTACTTC	CASSRTGGYEQYF
TRBV10-3	TRBJ2-5	-	-	TGTGCCATCAGTGAGTCTCGGGAGACCCAGTACTTC	CAISESRETQYF
TRBV19	TRBJ2-7	-	-	TGCGCCAGTAGTATTTCTAGCTTCTACGAGCAGTACTTC	CASSISSFYEQYF
TRBV7-6	TRBJ1-5	TRBD1	-	TGTGCCAGCAGCTTAGAGGTAGGGACAGAGCCCCAGCATTTT	CASSLEVGTEPQHF
TRBV5-3	TRBJ2-5	-	-	TGTGCCAGAAGAGGCTGCCGGGACTCTAAAGAGACCCAGTACTTC	CARRGCRDSKETQYF
TRBV7-8	TRBJ2-5	-	-	TGTGCCAGCCAAATCCCGCAAGAGACCCAGTACTTC	CASQIPQETQYF
TRBV15	TRBJ2-7	TRBD1	-	TGTGCCACCAGCACCCGACAGGGGTCCTACGAGCAGTACTTC	CATSTRQGSYEQYF
TRBV28	TRBJ1-3	TRBD1	-	TGTGCCAGCAGGCCACCAGGGGGCGTGAACACCATATATTTT	CASRPPGGVNTIYF
TRBV6-5	TRBJ1-2	-	-	TGTGCCAGCAGATCGGAACAAACCCTCGTGGATGGCTACACCTTC	CASRSEQTLVDGYTF
TRBV19	TRBJ1-1	TRBD1	once	TGTGCCAGTAGTTACCAGGGGGGTGCGGCTGAAGCTTTCTTT	CASSYQGGAAEAFF
TRBV2	TRBJ2-7	-	-	TGTGCCAGCAGTGAGAGGGTCTCCTACGAGCAGTACTTC	CASSERVSYEQYF
TRBV11-2	TRBJ2-1	TRBD2	-	TGTGCCAGCAACCCGCGGGGGGCATTATACAATGAGCAGTTCTTC	CASNPRGALYNEQFF
TRBV5-8	TRBJ1-1	-	-	TGTGCCAGCAGCCTGACAGGCGGGACTGAAGCTTTCTTT	CASSLTGGTEAFF
TRBV29-1	TRBJ2-4	TRBD1	-	TGCAGCGTTGTTGAGGGGGCCTTGTCCAAAAACATTCAGTACTTC	CSVVEGALSKNIQYF
TRBV7-2	TRBJ1-2	TRBD1	-	TGTGCCAGCAGCCAAACATTATTCGGGGGACAGGACTATGGCTACACCTTC	CASSQTLFGGQDYGYTF
TRBV28	TRBJ1-2	-	-	TGTGCCAGCAGTTTCTCCTCCCTCCCTAACTATGGCTACACCTTC	CASSFSSLPNYGYTF
TRBV6-4	TRBJ2-1	TRBD2	-	TGTGCCAGCAGTGAGGGACTAGCGGGCAACAATGAGCAGTTCTTC	CASSEGLAGNNEQFF
TRBV27	TRBJ2-5	TRBD2	-	TGTGCCAGCAGTTTCGGCGGGGGGGCGAGAGAGACCCAGTACTTC	CASSFGGGARETQYF
TRBV6-1	TRBJ2-7	-	-	TGTGCCAGCAGTGAAGCGCTTCTTAAGGCGCTGGGGGCTTACGAGCAGTACTTC	CASSEALLKALGAYEQYF
TRBV30	TRBJ2-3	-	-	TGTGCCTGGGGTGAGGATCCGAATACGCAGTATTTT	CAWGEDPNTQYF
TRBV7-9	TRBJ1-4	-	-	TGTGCCAGCAGTTACCCACGGACGACAAAACTGTTTTTT	CASSYPRTTKLFF
TRBV13	TRBJ2-7	TRBD2	-	TGTGCCAGCAGCGTAGCGGGGGGGCCCTATTATGAGCAGTACTTC	CASSVAGGPYYEQYF
TRBV2	TRBJ2-3	-	-	TGTGCCAGCGGGCTGGGGGAGTATTTT	CASGLGEYF
TRBV11-2	TRBJ2-7	-	-	TGTGCCAGCAGCTTTAGTCCTTACGAGCAGTACTTC	CASSFSPYEQYF
TRBV19	TRBJ1-1	-	-	TGTGCCAGTAGTATACAAGGACTCTCTAGGAACACTGAAGCTTTCTTT	CASSIQGLSRNTEAFF